This T cell receptor beta chain was sequenced during a study of shared clonotypes between healthy human individuals (dated by TCRdb to the early 2020s). Some background on the complete study: A few men and a couple of women, aged 18 to 49 years, made up the cohort. Different laboratories and diverse techniques were used to prepare libraries and sequence TCR repertoires, to increase sequencing depth and limit assay-specific biases. Per donor, leukapheresis produced somewhere between about 0.94 and 10 billion PBMCs. Blood TCR repertoires of five healthy adults were deeply sequenced to estimate repertoire size and the extent of clonotype sharing between individuals. For each donor, three plates each were used for CD4 naive and CD4 memory, two plates were used for CD8 naive, and one plate was used for CD8 memory.

Donors were healthy HIV-negative adults with no recently reported acute infections or vaccinations. Every donor was a Caucasian adult residing in Nashville, Tennessee, USA. The CD8 memory samples were a combination of magnetically selected CD45RO+ cells and CCR7-negative CD45RA+ effector memory (TemRA) cells. Blood was collected by leukapheresis, and PBMCs were isolated by Ficoll-Histopaque density gradient centrifugation and then cryopreserved in liquid nitrogen vapor phase. Analytical flow cytometry was used to check the purity and quantity of each magnetically sorted T cell population. Each sorted fraction had its genomic DNA isolated and then quantified by UV absorbance on a Nanodrop 2000c. TCR CDR3 regions were amplified from genomic DNA by multiplex PCR using the deep immunoSEQ assay. For each cell subset, the extracted genomic DNA was distributed evenly across all wells of several immunoSEQ 96-well plates, and each plate served as one replicate. For sorted subsets, roughly 200 ng of genomic DNA, equivalent to roughly 33,000 T cell genomes, went into each replicate PCR. Purified libraries were measured with a Qubit 3.0 fluorometer, size-checked on a Bioanalyzer 2100, and measured again with the KAPA Library Quantification kit. Each immunoSEQ 96-well plate was sequenced on its own single-read 150-cycle Illumina NextSeq 550 flow cell. As for the authors' bioinformatics: Because the immunoSEQ output included only junctional sequences and no quality scores, the filtering could not be the same as the filtering used for full-length reads. To assign V/J genes and CDR3, sequences were annotated against IMGT germline references using PyIR, a Python wrapper for IgBLAST v1.9. Reads were filtered out if the reads had weak V/J assignments (E-value above 1e-6), no CDR3, stop codons, out-of-frame junctions, or ambiguous translated residues. V3J clonotypes were defined as sequences sharing an identical inferred V gene, J gene, and CDR3 amino acid sequence. The percentage overlap between two repertoires was calculated by dividing the number of shared unique clonotypes by the size of the smaller repertoire. Richness of each repertoire was evaluated using RTK rarefaction, the Chao1 estimator, and Recon v2.1 estimates of unobserved clonotypes. Generation probabilities were computed with OLGA for all TCRbeta clonotypes obtained by the gDNA method from several donors. Not all clones reach the TCRdb copy of this immuneACCESS table, which keeps in-frame sequences only. Checked studies attribute under half of the gap to unresolved V genes and leave the rest unexplained. Clone size and the V and J calls come from that table; the DNA yielded D and trimming. The sample table contains approximately 98,000 clones; only one count was recorded for about 70% of them. Approximately 25% of the sample is in the top ten clones.

V is cut by 3 bases and J by 0 bases, and the space between the germline ends is 6 bases. CDR1 and CDR2 were assigned from the germline V gene as SNHLY and FYNNEI. The CDR3 starts with the cysteine, ends with the phenylalanine, and has 13 residues. Only the CDR3 part of the read is kept: 39 bases, read in frame from the first base. Only a few counts were recorded for this clone. What this receptor recognizes is not known. Base quality data are lacking; no much larger clone is found one base away. Findings and caveats that apply to the study as a whole: Rarefaction of sorted-subset datasets indicated incomplete sequencing despite the large sequencing depth. Higher generation probabilities were observed for clonotypes shared by all four sorted-subset donors than for non-shared clonotypes. Approximately 5% of naive CD4, 3.5% of naive CD8, about 2.1% of memory CD4, and 0.35% to 0.4% of memory CD8 clonotypes were shared across a few donors. Naive subsets generally had larger estimated clonotype richness than memory subsets. The genetic and exposure-history diversity represented was limited by the small number of donors. Only blood was sampled, and tissue TCR repertoires likely differ from those in blood. Pairwise subsampling led to the expectation that sequencing depth would affect the degree of clonotype sharing among donors.

The sequence links TRBV2 to TRBJ2-7, with the D gene not confidently named. The sample was memory CD8+ T cells sorted from blood. The cell subset or site tag for this specimen amounts to: CD45RO+ cells pooled with CCR7-negative TemRA cells. This clonotype was sampled from a woman aged 25 to 39 in good health. DNA sequence: TGTGCCAGCAGTGACTCGGACTCCTACGAGCAGTACTTC. The resulting protein is CASSDSDSYEQYF.